The 10 T cell receptor beta chains below come from one sample, sequenced in a study of shared clonotypes between healthy human individuals (dated by TCRdb to about 2020). The library relied on the immunoSEQ multiplex PCR assay. Here the immuneACCESS table is served through TCRdb, limited to in-frame sequences with V and J called. Missing clones are a known gap in these copies; in checked studies unresolved V genes cover under half, and the rest lacks a known reason. This sample comprises 2 million to 2.5 million clones, 92% of them detected only once. 0.37% of the sample belongs to the ten largest clones. The sequenced material came from naive CD4+ T cells from PBMCs. The cell subset or site label, read with the paper, signifies: CD45RA+ positively selected. The receptors were gathered from a man between 18 and 35 years old in good health. Some clones in this sample may be carry-over from other donors' samples.

The rearrangement links TRBV7-6 to TRBJ2-5, with 9 nucleotides matching TRBD1. The germline V gene has CDR1 SGHVS and CDR2 FNYEAQ. The CDR3 spans 17 residues. V gave up 5 bases and J gave up 3 bases; unmatched junction bases: 13. Here the CDR3 reads CASSRTMDRGIKETQYF. The CDR3 DNA reads TGTGCCAGCAGCCGAACCATGGACAGGGGAATCAAAGAGACCCAGTACTTC.

The rearrangement links TRBV6-5 to TRBJ1-5; D uncertain. The CDR3 is made up of 13 amino acids. V lost 1 base and J lost 6, with 7 bases in between. Germline CDR1 MNHEY, CDR2 SVGAGI. The CDR3 DNA is TGTGCCAGCAGTTACTTTGCTGGTCAGCCCCAGCATTTT. Protein sequence: CASSYFAGQPQHF.

This chain's CDR3 is CASSYPGLWGTEAFF. CDR3 DNA: TGTGCCAGCAGTTATCCGGGGCTTTGGGGCACTGAAGCTTTCTTT. The chain carries TRBV6-5 and TRBJ1-1; perhaps TRBD1 as D (5 bases). This CDR3 region has 15 residues. Trimming cost V 3 bases and J 4 bases, with 15 bases left between them. Germline CDR1 is MNHEY and CDR2 is SVGAGI.

The gene calls are TRBV10-3 and TRBJ2-2; 8 bases match TRBD2. The J segment lost 6 bases and the V segment lost 0 bases, leaving 6 bases of the junction unmatched. Per the germline V gene, CDR1 is ENHRY and CDR2 is SYGVKD. The CDR3 runs 16 residues. The CDR3 DNA is TGTGCCATCAGTGAGTCGGTGACTAGCGTCTCCGGGGAGCTGTTTTTT. Translating it yields CAISESVTSVSGELFF.

The V call is TRBV30, the J call TRBJ1-4; no clear D. CDR1 is GTSNPN and CDR2 is SVGIG in the germline V gene (reference sequence). This CDR3 region has 11 residues. Trimming pared 3 bases from V and 11 bases from J, leaving 10 bases between. CDR3 in amino acids: CAWRGTGKLFF. CDR3 nucleotides: TGTGCCTGGAGGGGCACGGGGAAACTGTTTTTT. The full variable domain, completed using reference TRBV30 and TRBJ1-4, is SQTIHQWPATLVQPVGSPLSLECTVEGTSNPNLYWYRQAAGRGLQLLFYSVGIGQISSEVPQNLSASRPQDRQFILSSKKLLLSDSGFYLCAWRGTGKLFFGSGTQLSVL.

CDR3 protein: CASSLDRAMAFF. CDR3 sequence (DNA): TGTGCCAGCAGCTTAGACAGGGCCATGGCTTTCTTT. The chain carries TRBV13 and TRBJ1-1, with D perhaps matching TRBD1 (6 bases). Germline assignment: CDR1 PRHDT and CDR2 FYEKMQ (reference sequence). V dropped 1 base and J dropped 11 bases, with 11 bases sitting between them. CDR3 size: 12 residues.

V is TRBV14 and J is TRBJ2-3; 7 bases map to TRBD2. The CDR3 covers 17 residues. With 2 bases clipped from V and 2 bases from J, the junction kept 10 bases outside the gene matches. Germline values: CDR1 SGHDN, CDR2 FVKESK. The CDR3 region has the DNA TGTGCCAGCAGCCAACTAAGGGCGGGGGACTACACAGATACGCAGTATTTT. It codes for CASSQLRAGDYTDTQYF.

The V and J genes are TRBV30 and TRBJ1-2; tentative D call: TRBD1 (5 bases). This CDR3 contains 16 residues. Germline-derived CDR1 and CDR2 are GTSNPN and SVGIG (reference sequence). V dropped 3 bases and J dropped 5 bases, with 22 bases sitting between them. The CDR3 coding sequence is TGTGCCTGGAGCCCTCAGGGCGGGGACTACTTTTATGGCTACACCTTC. Residues: CAWSPQGGDYFYGYTF.

The rearrangement uses TRBV19 and TRBJ2-7, with D tentatively TRBD2 (6 bases). The germline V gene encodes CDR1 LNHDA and CDR2 SQIVND (reference sequence). V shed 5 bases and J shed 5 bases, with 13 bases lying between them. The CDR3 extends over 13 amino acids. In nucleotides, the CDR3 is TGTGCCAGTAGTCGTGCGGGGCGCCACGAGCAGTACTTC. Translating it yields CASSRAGRHEQYF.

Regarding this clone: Other DNA sequences in the sample encode the same CDR3. This chain links TRBV7-2 with TRBJ2-3; D unclear. Germline V gives CDR1 SGHTA, CDR2 FQGNSA. V was clipped by 0 bases and J by 2 bases, with 9 bases between them. The CDR3 has 15 residues. CDR3 sequence: CASSLAGTPTDTQYF. The CDR3 DNA is TGTGCCAGCAGCTTAGCGGGTACACCCACAGATACGCAGTATTTT. Complete variable domain (other parts from reference TRBV7-2 and TRBJ2-3): GAGVSQSPSNKVTEKGKDVELRCDPISGHTALYWYRQSLGQGLEFLIYFQGNSAPDKSGLPSDRFSAERTGGSVSTLTIQRTQQEDSAVYLCASSLAGTPTDTQYFGPGTRLTVL.